This is a list of T cell receptor beta chains from one sample in a study of coeliac disease. Measured with immunoSEQ multiplex PCR; TCRdb has only the in-frame clones, and not every one. Of about 3,000 clones listed, 45% to 55% are singletons. The sequenced material came from intraepithelial lymphocytes from the gut. These receptors were obtained from a man aged 50-60 years with active celiac disease. Each CDR3 is given with its conserved first and last residue. Fields, in order: J gene, V gene, clone size, D gene, CDR3 protein, CDR3 DNA. A D gene is named only where the DNA matches it firmly. A row's size may be missing; if present it is once, few, many or a size class.

TRBJ1-5 | TRBV2 | . | . | CASSEDWQGSQPQHF | TGTGCCAGCAGTGAAGATTGGCAGGGTAGTCAGCCCCAGCATTTT
TRBJ2-7 | TRBV2 | few | . | CASSETSGGSNEQYF | TGTGCCAGCAGTGAAACTTCTGGGGGCAGCAACGAGCAGTACTTC
TRBJ1-4 | TRBV19 | . | . | CASSLSTGLNEKLFF | TGTGCCAGTAGTCTCTCAACAGGCCTGAATGAAAAACTGTTTTTT
TRBJ2-6 | TRBV21-1 | . | . | CASRESLVQQSRANVLTF | TGTGCCAGCAGGGAAAGTCTAGTACAACAAAGTCGGGCCAACGTCCTGACTTTC
TRBJ1-1 | TRBV6-1 | . | . | CASSEIQVNMAFF | TGTGCCAGCAGTGAAATACAGGTCAACATGGCTTTCTTT
TRBJ2-7 | TRBV10-3 | . | TRBD1 | CAISEDRAYEQYF | TGTGCCATCAGTGAGGACAGGGCATACGAGCAGTACTTC
TRBJ2-7 | TRBV19 | . | TRBD1 | CASSMIYRGHDEQYF | TGTGCCAGTAGTATGATTTACAGGGGACACGACGAGCAGTACTTC
TRBJ1-5 | TRBV27 | . | TRBD1 | CASSPGQGIDQPQHF | TGTGCCAGCAGTCCGGGACAGGGGATCGATCAGCCCCAGCATTTT
TRBJ1-3 | TRBV7-2 | . | . | CASSLVGGGGGNTIYF | TGTGCCAGCAGCTTAGTGGGGGGGGGCGGAGGAAACACCATATATTTT
TRBJ1-1 | TRBV19 | . | . | CASSIAQGYEAFF | TGTGCCAGTAGTATCGCACAGGGATATGAAGCTTTCTTT
TRBJ2-2 | TRBV9 | large | TRBD1 | CASSIGQGASGELFF | TGTGCCAGCAGCATCGGACAGGGGGCTTCCGGGGAGCTGTTTTTT
TRBJ1-2 | TRBV25-1 | few | . | CASSVGGNPQGYTF | TGTGCCAGCAGTGTTGGGGGGAATCCACAGGGCTACACCTTC
TRBJ2-7 | TRBV9 | . | . | CASSVAGGPYEQYF | TGTGCCAGCAGCGTAGCGGGGGGCCCCTACGAGCAGTACTTC